Shown below are 27 T cell receptor beta chains from a single sample sequenced in a study of metastatic and nonmetastatic thyroid tumors. Patients underwent thyroid surgery, and none had received any treatment before it. TCRdb called clones again from the PCR reads with MiXCR. The table lists about 24,000 clones, around 26% of them singletons, with around 17% in the top ten. Sequenced sample: blood. The receptors here all came from a male donor with papillary thyroid cancer or a benign thyroid nodule (not recorded which). Some clones in this sample may be carry-over from other donors' samples.

The rearrangement links TRBV11-1 to TRBJ2-3, with D unresolved. With 6 bases removed from V and 1 base from J, the gap between germline ends came to 11 bases. The CDR3 runs to 14 residues. Germline V gene lookup returns CDR1 SGHAT and CDR2 FQDESV (reference sequence). CDR3 in DNA: TGTGCCAGCAGTCGGCAGATTGGCACAGATACGCAGTATTTT. It codes for CASSRQIGTDTQYF.

This clone has ten or more counts. This same CDR3 is encoded by further DNA sequences in the sample. This chain links TRBV20-1 with TRBJ2-1, with 8 bases aligning to TRBD2. The CDR3 contains 14 residues. V was pared by 6 bases and J by 6 bases, with 10 bases of the junction left unmatched. Germline assignment: CDR1 DFQATT and CDR2 SNEGSKA (reference sequence). Written as DNA, the CDR3 is TGCAGTGCCACACGGGAGGGCAGGTTCAATGAGCAGTTCTTC. The encoded protein is CSATREGRFNEQFF.

This clone was recorded many times. The chain carries TRBV27 and TRBJ1-6, with 7 bases fitting TRBD1. The length of the CDR3 is 14 residues. Trimming at V came to 7 bases and at J to 7 bases, leaving 7 bases not matched to a gene. The germline V gene has CDR1 MNHEY and CDR2 SMNVEV (reference sequence). CDR3 in DNA: TGTGCCAGCACCCGGGACAGAATAAATTCACCCCTCCACTTT. Its translation: CASTRDRINSPLHF.

This clone rates as medium-sized. The rearrangement links TRBV11-3 to TRBJ2-7; TRBD2 is a possible D gene (5 bases). The ends were cut back, 4 bases at V and 2 bases at J, with 9 bases in the middle. The CDR3 runs 13 residues. The germline V gene encodes CDR1 SGHNT and CDR2 YENEEA. As DNA, the CDR3 is TGTGCCAGCAGCTCGGAGCGGACCTACGAGCAGTACTTC. Translated: CASSSERTYEQYF.

This clone was detected many times. The chain employs TRBV20-1 and TRBJ2-2; 7 bases line up with TRBD1. V was clipped by 6 bases and J by 7 bases; unmatched bases: 11. Per the germline V gene, CDR1 is DFQATT and CDR2 is SNEGSKA (reference sequence). This CDR3 contains 14 residues. CDR3 amino acids: CSAPPGTEVGELFF. The CDR3 DNA follows: TGCAGTGCCCCCCCCGGGACAGAAGTCGGGGAGCTGTTTTTT.

V gene TRBV4-2 combines with J gene TRBJ1-2; D call uncertain. CDR3 size: 16 residues. V lost 2 bases, J lost 5 bases, and 18 bases lay in between. Germline V lookup: CDR1 LGHNA, CDR2 YNFKEQ. The CDR3 sequence: CASSQTGVLLCYGYTF. CDR3 coding DNA: TGTGCCAGCAGCCAAACGGGTGTACTGCTTTGTTATGGCTACACCTTC.

This clone is judged medium-sized. Sequence at one end of the junction differs from germline and may be a read error. The V and J genes are TRBV6-1 and TRBJ2-7, with D maybe TRBD1 (6 bases). CDR3 length: 14 residues. Germline V CDR1 and CDR2: MNHNS, SASEGT. The CDR3 is CASSEAGTRLPRDF. The CDR3, as DNA: TGTGCCAGCAGTGAAGCTGGGACACGGCTACCTCGGGACTTC.

In this sample, this clone turned up a few times. The chain couples TRBV2 to TRBJ2-7; D possibly corresponds to TRBD2 (6 bases). Trimming shortened V by 5 bases and J by 4 bases, and 15 bases separated the two germline ends. The CDR3 has 14 amino acids. The germline V gene has CDR1 SNHLY and CDR2 FYNNEI. The CDR3 coding sequence is TGTGCCAGCAGTCATAGAAAGGGGAGGTACGAGCAGTACTTC. Translating it yields CASSHRKGRYEQYF.

This clone appeared many times. A much larger clonotype is one base distant, so this may be a read error. The genes are TRBV6-1 and TRBJ2-3, with 13 positions matching TRBD2. The trim removed 6 bases at V and 4 bases at J, leaving 7 bases unmatched. This CDR3 comprises 16 residues. Looked up from germline, CDR1 is MNHNS and CDR2 is SASEGT. The CDR3 sequence: CASRRTSGRGPDTQYF. In DNA form, the CDR3 reads TGTGCCAGCAGGCGGACTAGCGGGAGAGGGCCAGATACGCAGTATTTT.

There are a few counts of this clone. The V and J genes are TRBV6-1 and TRBJ1-5; 9 positions agree with TRBD1. This CDR3 has 17 residues. Germline values: CDR1 MNHNS, CDR2 SASEGT. Losses at the gene ends were 10 bases for V and 5 bases for J; bases not matched to a gene: 18. CDR3 protein: CAIISLPGQGPYQPQHF. CDR3 sequence (DNA): TGTGCCATCATCTCCCTCCCAGGACAGGGGCCGTATCAGCCCCAGCATTTT.

This chain links TRBV7-8 with TRBJ1-5; perhaps TRBD1 as D (5 bases). Trimming stripped 5 bases from V and 10 bases from J, with 24 bases between. This CDR3 comprises 16 residues. The V gene's germline CDR1 is SGHVS and CDR2 FQNEAQ. The DNA for the CDR3 is TGTGCCAGCAGCCAGTGGGACCGGGGGAGCAATCTTCCCCAGCATTTT. Translation: CASSQWDRGSNLPQHF.

This clone was counted many times. This may come from a read error, since a much larger clone is one base off. This chain joins TRBV27 and TRBJ2-7, with 13 bases aligning to TRBD2. Per germline, CDR1 MNHEY and CDR2 SMNVEV (reference sequence). The length of the CDR3 is 15 residues. The CDR3 coding sequence is TGTGCCAGCAGTCAACTAGCGGGAGGGACCTACGAGCAGTGCTTC. This sequence encodes CASSQLAGGTYEQCF.

This clone appeared once. The chain employs TRBV9 and TRBJ2-5; D unclear. The CDR3 covers 13 residues. Germline loops: CDR1 SGDLS, CDR2 YYNGEE. V shed 0 bases and J shed 2 bases, with 5 bases lying between them. The chain's CDR3 is CASSVAPQETQYF. CDR3 sequence (DNA): TGTGCCAGCAGCGTAGCCCCGCAAGAGACCCAGTACTTC.

The table lists this clone with many counts. CDR3 sequence (DNA): TGTGCCAGCTCACCCGGGACCCAGAATGAGCAGTTCTTC. It is translated as CASSPGTQNEQFF. The genes are TRBV18 and TRBJ2-1; D might be TRBD1 or TRBD2, each matching 5 bases. Per germline, CDR1 KGHSH and CDR2 LQKENI. This CDR3 is 13 amino acids long. V was pared by 3 bases and J by 7 bases, with 10 bases between.

Many counts were recorded for this clone. The genes are TRBV28 and TRBJ2-4, with 11 bases that match TRBD1. Trimming took 0 bases from V and 6 from J; bases not matched to a gene: 1. The germline CDR1 and CDR2 sequences are MDHEN and SYDVKM. This CDR3 spans 15 amino acids. In DNA, the CDR3 is TGTGCCAGCAGTTTATGGGGGACAGGGGGAAACATTCAGTACTTC. Its protein product is CASSLWGTGGNIQYF.

The chain employs TRBV11-2 and TRBJ2-2; TRBD1 matches at 7 bases. Trimming removed 5 bases from V and 5 bases from J; junction bases left unmatched: 14. CDR3 length equals 17 residues. The germline V gene encodes CDR1 SGHAT and CDR2 FQNNGV. The CDR3 DNA follows: TGTGCCAGCAGCAGCCCGCGACAGGGATTAAGGACCGGGGAGCTGTTTTTT. Residues: CASSSPRQGLRTGELFF.

This clone was seen many times. The chain employs TRBV20-1 and TRBJ2-5; 9 nucleotides align to TRBD1. Trimming at V came to 8 bases and at J to 4 bases, leaving 5 bases not matched to a gene. This CDR3 has 12 amino acids. CDR1 is DFQATT and CDR2 is SNEGSKA in the germline V gene (reference sequence). This chain's CDR3 is CSKTGGRETQYF. CDR3 sequence (DNA): TGCAGTAAGACAGGGGGGCGAGAGACCCAGTACTTC.

With respect to this clone: A single base separates this from a much larger clone, so it may be a read error. V is TRBV7-9 and J is TRBJ1-2; no reliable D call. The CDR3 is made up of 11 amino acids. Germline CDR1 SEHNR, CDR2 FQNEAQ (reference sequence). Trimming cost V 7 bases and J 12 bases, with 15 bases left between them. The CDR3 here is CASNVDYDHTF. CDR3 sequence (DNA): TGTGCCAGCAACGTAGACTATGACCACACCTTC.

The V call is TRBV5-1, the J call TRBJ1-1, with D perhaps matching TRBD1 (5 bases). The germline V gene encodes CDR1 SGHRS and CDR2 YFSETQ. V was shortened by 3 bases and J by 5 bases, with 14 bases between the two germline ends. The CDR3 loop spans 14 amino acids. The CDR3 spells CASSWAGRGTEAFF. Here the CDR3 DNA reads TGCGCCAGCAGCTGGGCAGGGAGAGGGACTGAAGCTTTCTTT.

The chain has TRBV6-5 and TRBJ2-1; TRBD2 matches at 9 bases. Germline CDR1 is MNHEY and CDR2 is SVGAGI. The J segment lost 4 bases and the V segment lost 0 bases, leaving 7 bases of the junction unmatched. This CDR3 has 17 amino acids. CDR3 protein: CASSYSPLAGIYNEQFF. CDR3 nucleotide sequence: TGTGCCAGCAGTTACTCCCCCCTAGCGGGGATTTACAATGAGCAGTTCTTC.

This sequence joins TRBV20-1 and TRBJ2-7, with 7 bases identical to TRBD1. Per germline, CDR1 DFQATT and CDR2 SNEGSKA (reference sequence). The length of the CDR3 is 12 residues. CDR3 nucleotide sequence: TGCAGCCAAACAGGGGTTAGCAACGAGCAGTACTTC. Translation gives CSQTGVSNEQYF.

Note on this clone: The junction shows a germline mismatch at one end, possibly a read error. The chain links TRBV24-1 to TRBJ2-7, with a weak D call TRBD1 (7 bases). Germline assignment: CDR1 KGHDR and CDR2 SFDVKD. The CDR3 has 14 residues. The CDR3 nucleotides are TGTGGCACCAGTGATTCCTCAGGGGGGTATGATCAGTACTTC. Its protein is CGTSDSSGGYDQYF.

In its sample, this clone is medium-sized. The chain joins TRBV5-1 to TRBJ1-1; D not certain. V was clipped by 4 bases and J by 2 bases, with 9 bases between them. The CDR3 consists of 13 residues. Per the germline V gene, CDR1 is SGHRS and CDR2 is YFSETQ. The CDR3 spells CASSPGGNTEAFF. The CDR3 DNA sequence: TGCGCCAGCAGCCCGGGAGGAAACACTGAAGCTTTCTTT. Based on the CDR3 plus reference TRBV5-1 and TRBJ1-1, the full variable domain is KAGVTQTPRYLIKTRGQQVTLSCSPISGHRSVSWYQQTPGQGLQFLFEYFSETQRNKGNFPGRFSGRQFSNSRSEMNVSTLELGDSALYLCASSPGGNTEAFFGQGTRLTVV.

This clone was counted ten times or more. The chain is built from TRBV24-1 and TRBJ2-1; D could derive from TRBD1 or TRBD2 (6 bases each). Germline CDR1 KGHDR, CDR2 SFDVKD. The ends were cut back, 5 bases at V and 2 bases at J, with 15 bases in the middle. The CDR3 contains 16 residues. CDR3 in amino acids: CATSVDRPGAYNEQFF. For the CDR3, the DNA is TGTGCCACCAGTGTCGACAGGCCGGGGGCCTACAATGAGCAGTTCTTC.

This clone was counted only a few times. The V call is TRBV6-1, the J call TRBJ1-2, with D maybe TRBD1 (6 bases). This CDR3 region has 15 residues. Germline V gene lookup returns CDR1 MNHNS and CDR2 SASEGT. V lost 0 bases and J lost 5, with 13 bases in between. CDR3 bases: TGTGCCAGCAGTGAAGCAACACAGGGAAGATATGGCTACACCTTC. It is translated as CASSEATQGRYGYTF.

This clone occurred a few times. CDR3 protein: CASSLLLTGKGLLRAFF. The CDR3 DNA reads as TGTGCCAGTAGTCTCCTTTTGACAGGAAAGGGGCTACTTCGAGCTTTCTTT. The chain employs TRBV27 and TRBJ1-1; D may be TRBD1 (6 bases). The CDR3 sequence is 17 residues long. Per the germline V gene, CDR1 is MNHEY and CDR2 is SMNVEV (reference sequence). V was pared by 9 bases and J by 10 bases, with 33 bases between.

V usage is TRBV28 and J usage is TRBJ1-6, with D maybe TRBD1 (5 bases). Germline CDR1 MDHEN, CDR2 SYDVKM. With 6 bases removed from V and 7 bases from J, the gap between germline ends came to 16 bases. This CDR3 comprises 15 residues. The CDR3 sequence is CASRGPEPTNSPLHF. The CDR3 region has the DNA TGTGCCAGCAGGGGGCCAGAACCAACCAATTCACCCCTCCACTTT.